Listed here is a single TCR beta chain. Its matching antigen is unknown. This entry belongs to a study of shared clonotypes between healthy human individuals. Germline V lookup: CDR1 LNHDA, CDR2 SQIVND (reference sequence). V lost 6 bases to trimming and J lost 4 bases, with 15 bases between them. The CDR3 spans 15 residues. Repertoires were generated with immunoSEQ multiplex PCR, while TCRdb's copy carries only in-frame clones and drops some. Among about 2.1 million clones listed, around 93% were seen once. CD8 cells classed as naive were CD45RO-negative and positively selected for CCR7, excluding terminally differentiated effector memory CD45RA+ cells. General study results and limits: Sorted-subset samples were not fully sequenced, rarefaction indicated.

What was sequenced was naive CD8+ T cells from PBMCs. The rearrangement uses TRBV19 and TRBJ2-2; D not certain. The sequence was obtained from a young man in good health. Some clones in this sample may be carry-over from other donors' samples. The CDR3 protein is CASRLSGIVTGELFF. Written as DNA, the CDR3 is TGTGCCAGTAGGCTAAGTGGGATAGTCACCGGGGAGCTGTTTTTT.